This entry is about one T cell receptor (beta chain). No antigen is known for it. A second PCR, run for roughly 7 to 11 cycles, used a sample-barcoded 5' primer plus a J-beta primer mix. TCRdb called the 5' RACE reads again in MiXCR, with one record for every CDR3 protein. The profile shows some 700,000 distinct CDR3 sequences, 22% of them singletons. The sample originates from a study of blood T cells in healthy people across ages. Each donor had around 9.2 milliliters of peripheral blood drawn. Study-wide results and limits: The study found more naive CD4+ cells and higher diversity in long-lived than aged donors. Among T cells, TCR beta diversity per million cells dropped roughly linearly as age rose. Calculation of diversity from one million T cells yielded estimates considered to be underestimates.

Germline lookup yields CDR1 KGHSH and CDR2 LQKENI. The CDR3 runs 14 residues. Between the trimmed V and J ends, which lost 3 bases and 4 bases, there was a span of 12 bases. Sequenced material: blood. The chain carries TRBV18 and TRBJ1-2; D might be TRBD1 (6 bases). This receptor was obtained from a man between 65 and 85 years old in good health. CDR3: CASSPGQSVYGYTF. The CDR3 DNA is TGTGCCAGCTCACCCGGACAGTCCGTCTATGGCTACACCTTC.